What follows is one T cell receptor beta chain and its context. This entry comes from a study of blood T cell repertoires in COVID-19. Original processing notes: For nucleated cells, counts were estimated from reference gene primer amplification. TCRdb keeps only in-frame clones here, not all; method: immunoSEQ multiplex PCR. Clone size and V and J calls were adopted from that table, with D and trimming inferred from the DNA. There are 110,000 or so clones in the sample; 80% to 90% occur only once, and approximately 4.2% lies in the top ten. The length of the CDR3 is 12 residues. Germline V gene sequence: CDR1 SGHDT, CDR2 YYEEEE. V lost 4 bases, J lost 6 bases, and 7 bases lay in between.

The V and J genes are TRBV5-6 and TRBJ2-2; D not certain. The sequence was obtained from a woman in her fifties or sixties with acute or convalescent COVID-19. The material sequenced was peripheral blood. The CDR3 DNA is TGTGCCAGCAGCCCTCGTCCCGGGGAGCTGTTTTTT. Its translation is CASSPRPGELFF.